These T cell receptor beta chains were read from a single sample in a study of T cells after posttransplantation cyclophosphamide. This table comes from immunoSEQ multiplex PCR, and its TCRdb copy is limited to in-frame clones, with some not included. The sample contains 32,000 or so clones, roughly 90% of which appear only once. The sample was PBMCs. The receptors stem from a woman aged 35 to 49 with a blood cancer, CMV-positive, and with a related stem cell donor. CDR3s include the opening cysteine and the closing phenylalanine or tryptophan. Fields, in order: D gene, clone size, J gene, V gene, CDR3 protein, CDR3 DNA. The D gene is left open where the match is weak. Clone sizes are given selectively: once, few, many, or a class where the clone is expanded.

TRBD1 . TRBJ1-2 TRBV5-1 CASTLGRGQGFGYTF TGCGCCAGCACCCTTGGTAGGGGACAGGGCTTTGGCTACACCTTC
TRBD1 . TRBJ1-2 TRBV6-5 CAAGGDRANYGYTF TGTGCCGCGGGCGGGGACAGAGCTAACTATGGCTACACCTTC
TRBD1 . TRBJ1-5 TRBV28 CASSSSWTGDNQPQHF TGTGCCAGCAGTTCATCCTGGACAGGGGACAATCAGCCCCAGCATTTT
TRBD1 . TRBJ1-3 TRBV5-1 CASSSGQGSGNTIYF TGCGCCAGCAGCTCGGGACAGGGGAGCGGAAACACCATATATTTT
TRBD1 . TRBJ2-7 TRBV5-5 CASSLTGGPYEQYF TGTGCCAGCAGCCTAACAGGGGGTCCCTACGAGCAGTACTTC
TRBD2 . TRBJ2-5 TRBV4-1 CASSQEGTSYQETQYF TGCGCCAGCAGCCAAGAAGGGACTAGCTACCAAGAGACCCAGTACTTC
. . TRBJ1-2 TRBV7-8 CASSLVAVSPAQGYTF TGTGCCAGCAGCTTAGTCGCGGTCAGCCCAGCCCAGGGCTACACCTTC
. . TRBJ1-2 TRBV6-5 CASSYSEQGSGYTF TGTGCCAGCAGTTACTCGGAACAGGGATCTGGCTACACCTTC
TRBD1 . TRBJ1-5 TRBV4-3 CASSQDARGPQPQHF TGCGCCAGCAGCCAAGATGCGAGGGGGCCTCAGCCCCAGCATTTT
TRBD1 . TRBJ2-7 TRBV6-1 CASSARTGGSEQYF TGTGCCAGCAGTGCCCGGACAGGGGGAAGCGAGCAGTACTTC
TRBD1 . TRBJ1-1 TRBV6-5 CASSGTGEFGAFF TGTGCCAGCAGCGGGACAGGGGAGTTTGGGGCTTTCTTT
. . TRBJ2-1 TRBV10-3 CAIGGMSPDIHEQFF TGTGCCATCGGCGGGATGTCCCCAGACATCCATGAGCAGTTCTTC
. . TRBJ2-7 TRBV25-1 CASSEREGAYEQYF TGTGCCAGCAGTGAACGGGAGGGGGCGTACGAGCAGTACTTC
. . TRBJ2-2 TRBV4-3 CASSPRLSGQGGSTGELFF .
. . TRBJ1-1 TRBV10-2 CASTVNTEAFF TGCGCCAGTACAGTGAACACTGAAGCTTTCTTT
TRBD1 . TRBJ2-1 TRBV27 CASSSDRGWNEQFF TGTGCCAGCAGTTCGGACAGGGGTTGGAATGAGCAGTTCTTC
TRBD1 . TRBJ1-5 TRBV18 CASSPRQGAGQPQHF TGTGCCAGCTCACCACGACAGGGGGCGGGTCAGCCCCAGCATTTT
. . TRBJ2-7 TRBV7-2 CASSLPTGATFEQYF TGTGCCAGCAGCTTACCGACAGGAGCCACGTTCGAGCAGTACTTC
. . TRBJ2-5 TRBV12-5 CASGPPGYQETQYF TGTGCTAGTGGTCCACCGGGGTACCAAGAGACCCAGTACTTC
. . TRBJ2-3 TRBV18 CASSGANTDTQYF TGTGCCAGCTCAGGGGCGAACACAGATACGCAGTATTTT
. . TRBJ2-3 TRBV6-6 CASSYVGGGKDTQYF TGTGCCAGCAGTTACGTGGGGGGTGGTAAAGATACGCAGTATTTT
. . TRBJ2-1 TRBV5-1 CASSLLGRPVNEQFF TGCGCCAGCAGCTTGTTGGGGCGCCCGGTCAATGAGCAGTTCTTC
TRBD1 . TRBJ1-4 TRBV28 CASSTNFRDRGFGEKLFF TGTGCCAGCAGTACCAATTTCCGGGACAGGGGCTTTGGTGAAAAACTGTTTTTT
. . TRBJ1-6 TRBV6-1 CASSGTLSDSPLHF TGTGCCAGCAGTGGAACCCTTTCGGATTCACCCCTCCACTTT
. once TRBJ1-4 TRBV15 CATRGLGGPDNEKLFF TGTGCCACCAGAGGCTTGGGGGGGCCGGATAATGAAAAACTGTTTTTT
TRBD1 . TRBJ1-2 TRBV7-8 CASSGQGAFGYTF TGTGCCAGCAGCGGACAGGGGGCGTTTGGCTACACCTTC
TRBD1 . TRBJ2-2 TRBV5-1 CASSLGTANTGELFF TGCGCCAGCAGCCTCGGGACAGCGAACACCGGGGAGCTGTTTTTT
. . TRBJ1-6 TRBV7-3 CASSLTGTVGSPLHF TGTGCCAGCAGCTTAACGGGTACAGTAGGTTCACCCCTCCACTTT
TRBD1 once TRBJ1-1 TRBV6-6 CASSYPRTGAPEAFF TGTGCCAGCAGTTACCCCCGGACAGGCGCTCCTGAAGCTTTCTTT
TRBD2 . TRBJ2-1 TRBV5-1 CASSGWTSGGYNEQFF TGCGCCAGCAGCGGCTGGACTAGCGGGGGGTACAATGAGCAGTTCTTC
. . TRBJ1-5 TRBV6-6 CASSYVQGPNQPQHF TGTGCCAGCAGTTACGTACAGGGACCCAATCAGCCCCAGCATTTT
TRBD1 . TRBJ2-7 TRBV11-2 CASSLADRGYEQYF TGTGCCAGCAGCTTAGCAGACAGGGGCTACGAGCAGTACTTC
TRBD1 . TRBJ2-7 TRBV28 CASSRTGTGIYEQYF TGTGCCAGCAGTCGGACCGGGACAGGGATCTACGAGCAGTACTTC
TRBD1 . TRBJ1-2 TRBV6-6 CASSYGGQGYGYTF TGTGCCAGCAGTTACGGGGGACAGGGGTATGGCTACACCTTC
TRBD1 . TRBJ2-7 TRBV28 CVTHPGGKTYEQYF TGTGTCACGCACCCAGGGGGCAAGACCTACGAGCAGTACTTC
TRBD1 . TRBJ1-2 TRBV6-1 CASSERTGVRYGYTF TGTGCCAGCAGTGAACGGACAGGGGTAAGGTATGGCTACACCTTC
TRBD2 . TRBJ2-7 TRBV19 CASSIIAGAYEQYF TGTGCCAGTAGTATCATAGCGGGGGCCTACGAGCAGTACTTC
TRBD2 . TRBJ2-5 TRBV7-8 CASSLVSGGLSKETQYF TGTGCCAGCAGCTTAGTGAGCGGGGGGTTAAGTAAAGAGACCCAGTACTTC
. . TRBJ2-1 TRBV10-3 CAISEGSSSYNEQFF TGTGCCATCAGTGAGGGGTCTAGCTCCTACAATGAGCAGTTCTTC
TRBD2 . TRBJ2-1 TRBV6-6 CATRELAGGSYNEQFF TGTGCCACGAGGGAGCTAGCGGGAGGCTCCTACAATGAGCAGTTCTTC
. . TRBJ2-2 TRBV18 CASSPGQHGELFF TGTGCCAGCTCACCAGGACAGCACGGGGAGCTGTTTTTT
TRBD2 . TRBJ2-1 TRBV7-8 CASSFSGGGYNEQFF TGTGCCAGCAGCTTTAGCGGGGGGGGTTACAATGAGCAGTTCTTC
TRBD1 . TRBJ2-4 TRBV7-9 CASSLGDRGAKNIQYF TGTGCCAGCAGCTTAGGGGACAGGGGGGCCAAAAACATTCAGTACTTC
TRBD1 . TRBJ2-5 TRBV5-4 CASSSTGTGQETQYF TGTGCCAGCAGCTCGACCGGGACAGGACAAGAGACCCAGTACTTC
TRBD1 . TRBJ2-7 TRBV19 CASSHRGPYEQYF TGTGCCAGTAGCCACAGGGGGCCCTACGAGCAGTACTTC